Listed below are T cell receptor beta chains from one sample, sequenced in a study of identical twins. TCRdb re-analysed the 5' RACE reads in MiXCR, keeping a single row per CDR3 protein. This sample carries 1.5 million to 2 million distinct CDR3 sequences, about 31% of them seen once, and the ten largest clones take over 0.25%. Sequencing was carried out using cord blood. The receptors were sampled from a newborn girl in good health. Both conserved end residues are part of each CDR3. Fields, in order: clone size, J gene, V gene, D gene, CDR3 protein, CDR3 DNA. A D gene is named only where the DNA matches it firmly. Clone size is not always given. Where it is, it says once, few, many or a class for expanded clones.

abundance: few; j_gene: TRBJ2-3; v_gene: TRBV20-1; d_gene: .; CDR3aa: CSARDFTGTDTQYF; CDR3nt: TGCAGTGCGCGGGACTTTACGGGCACAGATACGCAGTATTTT
abundance: .; j_gene: TRBJ1-2; v_gene: TRBV2; d_gene: .; CDR3aa: CASSASGGGYGYTF; CDR3nt: TGTGCCAGCAGCGCCTCGGGGGGCGGGTATGGCTACACCTTC
abundance: few; j_gene: TRBJ1-1; v_gene: TRBV10-2; d_gene: .; CDR3aa: CASHEGREAFF; CDR3nt: TGCGCCAGCCATGAGGGGAGAGAAGCTTTCTTT
abundance: few; j_gene: TRBJ2-4; v_gene: TRBV5-1; d_gene: .; CDR3aa: CASSLLPVAKNIQYF; CDR3nt: TGCGCCAGCAGCTTGTTACCCGTAGCCAAAAACATTCAGTACTTC
abundance: .; j_gene: TRBJ1-4; v_gene: TRBV28; d_gene: .; CDR3aa: CASSPRLHFNTNEKLFF; CDR3nt: TGTGCCAGCAGCCCCCGTCTGCATTTTAACACTAATGAAAAACTGTTTTTT
abundance: once; j_gene: TRBJ1-6; v_gene: TRBV27; d_gene: .; CDR3aa: CASSWKSRTPLHF; CDR3nt: TGTGCCAGCAGTTGGAAAAGTCGCACACCCCTCCACTTT
abundance: few; j_gene: TRBJ2-7; v_gene: TRBV10-3; d_gene: TRBD1; CDR3aa: CAISGTGQGGGEQYF; CDR3nt: TGTGCCATCAGTGGGACAGGACAGGGTGGGGGCGAGCAGTACTTC
abundance: few; j_gene: TRBJ1-2; v_gene: TRBV20-1; d_gene: .; CDR3aa: CSASTQGYTF; CDR3nt: TGCAGTGCTTCAACTCAGGGCTACACCTTC
abundance: few; j_gene: TRBJ1-6; v_gene: TRBV6-5; d_gene: .; CDR3aa: CASSSSGRGHSPLHF; CDR3nt: TGTGCCAGCAGTTCCTCAGGTCGTGGGCATTCACCCCTCCACTTT
abundance: few; j_gene: TRBJ2-7; v_gene: TRBV6-1; d_gene: .; CDR3aa: CASSEGQGYTYEQYF; CDR3nt: TGTGCCAGCAGTGAAGGTCAGGGATACACCTACGAGCAGTACTTC
abundance: few; j_gene: TRBJ2-1; v_gene: TRBV2; d_gene: .; CDR3aa: CASSESGQDNEQFF; CDR3nt: TGTGCCAGCAGTGAATCGGGTCAGGACAATGAGCAGTTCTTC
abundance: few; j_gene: TRBJ1-2; v_gene: TRBV4-1; d_gene: TRBD1; CDR3aa: CASSQDPGQAVDYGYTF; CDR3nt: TGCGCCAGCAGCCAAGATCCTGGACAGGCTGTAGACTATGGCTACACCTTC
abundance: .; j_gene: TRBJ2-1; v_gene: TRBV7-2; d_gene: .; CDR3aa: CASSLGGVSSYNERFF; CDR3nt: TGTGCCAGCAGCTTAGGTGGCGTTAGCTCCTACAATGAGCGGTTCTTC
abundance: .; j_gene: TRBJ2-6; v_gene: TRBV7-9; d_gene: .; CDR3aa: CASSLHAGANVLTF; CDR3nt: TGTGCCAGCAGCTTACACGCTGGGGCCAACGTCCTGACTTTC
abundance: .; j_gene: TRBJ2-3; v_gene: TRBV2; d_gene: TRBD2; CDR3aa: CAAGTNPSTSTDTQYF; CDR3nt: TGTGCCGCCGGGACTAACCCCTCTACTAGCACAGATACGCAGTATTTT
abundance: .; j_gene: TRBJ1-2; v_gene: TRBV30; d_gene: TRBD1; CDR3aa: CAGMGTAYGYTF; CDR3nt: TGTGCCGGGATGGGGACAGCCTATGGCTACACCTTC
abundance: few; j_gene: TRBJ1-2; v_gene: TRBV20-1; d_gene: .; CDR3aa: CSARGVEGYTF; CDR3nt: TGCAGTGCTAGGGGAGTCGAGGGCTACACCTTC
abundance: .; j_gene: TRBJ2-3; v_gene: TRBV2; d_gene: .; CDR3aa: CAWHPGRHSGSTGTQYF; CDR3nt: TGTGCCTGGCACCCGGGACGGCATAGCGGTAGCACAGGTACGCAGTATTTT
abundance: once; j_gene: TRBJ2-3; v_gene: TRBV7-2; d_gene: .; CDR3aa: CASRIGAVTDTQYF; CDR3nt: TGTGCCAGCAGGATAGGAGCTGTTACAGATACGCAGTATTTT
abundance: .; j_gene: TRBJ2-7; v_gene: TRBV12-3/TRBV12-4; d_gene: TRBD2; CDR3aa: CASRPTSGVYEQYF; CDR3nt: TGTGCCAGCAGACCTACTAGCGGGGTCTACGAGCAGTACTTC
abundance: few; j_gene: TRBJ1-1; v_gene: TRBV20-1; d_gene: TRBD1; CDR3aa: CTPKGTGVAFF; CDR3nt: TGCACCCCCAAGGGGACAGGGGTCGCTTTCTTT
abundance: few; j_gene: TRBJ2-5; v_gene: TRBV10-3; d_gene: .; CDR3aa: CAIRGSALSQETQYF; CDR3nt: TGTGCCATCAGGGGTAGCGCCCTCTCCCAAGAGACCCAGTACTTC
abundance: many; j_gene: TRBJ2-5; v_gene: TRBV4-2; d_gene: TRBD2; CDR3aa: CASSQDRLAGGQNQETQYF; CDR3nt: TGTGCCAGCAGCCAAGATCGACTAGCGGGGGGACAGAATCAAGAGACCCAGTACTTC
abundance: once; j_gene: TRBJ1-1; v_gene: TRBV27; d_gene: .; CDR3aa: CASSPQFRGQGIRNTEAFF; CDR3nt: TGTGCCAGCAGCCCACAATTCCGGGGGCAGGGAATTCGGAACACTGAAGCTTTCTTT
abundance: many; j_gene: TRBJ2-3; v_gene: TRBV28; d_gene: .; CDR3aa: CASTGVGGTDTQYF; CDR3nt: TGTGCCAGCACCGGGGTTGGGGGCACAGATACGCAGTATTTT
abundance: .; j_gene: TRBJ1-1; v_gene: TRBV7-6; d_gene: TRBD1; CDR3aa: CASSLASGTESMNTEAFF; CDR3nt: TGTGCCAGCAGCTTAGCCTCCGGGACAGAAAGTATGAACACTGAAGCTTTCTTT
abundance: many; j_gene: TRBJ2-7; v_gene: TRBV29-1; d_gene: .; CDR3aa: CSVGGSSRYEQYF; CDR3nt: TGCAGCGTTGGAGGGAGTAGCAGATACGAGCAGTACTTC
abundance: .; j_gene: TRBJ2-7; v_gene: TRBV7-2; d_gene: .; CDR3aa: CASSLELSRASESYEQYF; CDR3nt: TGTGCCAGCAGCTTAGAGTTATCGCGGGCTAGCGAATCCTACGAGCAGTACTTC
abundance: few; j_gene: TRBJ1-2; v_gene: TRBV6-1; d_gene: .; CDR3aa: CASSEETWQSYGYTF; CDR3nt: TGTGCCAGCAGTGAAGAGACGTGGCAGTCCTATGGCTACACCTTC
abundance: few; j_gene: TRBJ1-3; v_gene: TRBV27; d_gene: .; CDR3aa: CASSLMAGVTGNTIYF; CDR3nt: TGTGCCAGCAGTTTAATGGCAGGGGTAACTGGAAACACCATATATTTT
abundance: .; j_gene: TRBJ2-7; v_gene: TRBV7-2; d_gene: TRBD2; CDR3aa: CASSLMSPGLVYNEQYF; CDR3nt: TGTGCCAGCAGCTTAATGTCCCCGGGACTAGTCTACAATGAGCAGTACTTC
abundance: many; j_gene: TRBJ2-5; v_gene: TRBV29-1; d_gene: .; CDR3aa: CSVAPEETQYF; CDR3nt: TGCAGCGTTGCGCCTGAAGAGACCCAGTACTTC
abundance: .; j_gene: TRBJ2-3; v_gene: TRBV12-3/TRBV12-4; d_gene: .; CDR3aa: CASSLKRVRADTQYF; CDR3nt: TGTGCCAGCAGTTTAAAGCGGGTGAGAGCAGATACGCAGTATTTT
abundance: .; j_gene: TRBJ2-7; v_gene: TRBV9; d_gene: TRBD2; CDR3aa: CASSVGLAAGVPYEQYF; CDR3nt: TGTGCCAGCAGCGTCGGACTAGCCGCGGGGGTACCCTACGAGCAGTACTTC
abundance: few; j_gene: TRBJ2-1; v_gene: TRBV9; d_gene: TRBD1; CDR3aa: CASTPRTGPYNEQFF; CDR3nt: TGTGCCAGCACCCCGAGGACAGGGCCCTACAATGAGCAGTTCTTC
abundance: few; j_gene: TRBJ1-2; v_gene: TRBV2; d_gene: .; CDR3aa: CASSERAAFYGYTF; CDR3nt: TGTGCCAGCAGTGAAAGGGCAGCCTTCTATGGCTACACCTTC
abundance: .; j_gene: TRBJ1-1; v_gene: TRBV20-1; d_gene: .; CDR3aa: CSARVPATNTEAFF; CDR3nt: TGCAGTGCTAGAGTACCGGCAACGAACACTGAAGCTTTCTTT
abundance: .; j_gene: TRBJ2-3; v_gene: TRBV7-2; d_gene: TRBD2; CDR3aa: CASSYLPGGPSDTQYF; CDR3nt: TGTGCCAGCAGCTACCTTCCGGGAGGGCCCTCAGATACGCAGTATTTT
abundance: few; j_gene: TRBJ2-7; v_gene: TRBV25-1; d_gene: .; CDR3aa: CASSDWDYEQYF; CDR3nt: TGTGCCAGCAGTGATTGGGACTACGAGCAGTACTTC
abundance: few; j_gene: TRBJ1-2; v_gene: TRBV9; d_gene: .; CDR3aa: CASSVGRQYGYTF; CDR3nt: TGTGCCAGCAGCGTAGGAAGACAATATGGCTACACCTTC
abundance: many; j_gene: TRBJ2-5; v_gene: TRBV10-3; d_gene: .; CDR3aa: CAISDFRETQYF; CDR3nt: TGTGCCATCAGTGATTTCCGAGAGACCCAGTACTTC
abundance: .; j_gene: TRBJ2-3; v_gene: TRBV3-1; d_gene: TRBD2; CDR3aa: CASSQDKLAATDTQYF; CDR3nt: TGTGCCAGCAGCCAAGATAAACTAGCGGCCACAGATACGCAGTATTTT
abundance: .; j_gene: TRBJ2-6; v_gene: TRBV28; d_gene: .; CDR3aa: CASSSDSPSFSGANVLTF; CDR3nt: TGTGCCAGCAGCTCAGACAGTCCATCCTTCTCTGGGGCCAACGTCCTGACTTTC
abundance: .; j_gene: TRBJ2-5; v_gene: TRBV4-2; d_gene: .; CDR3aa: CASSQDVGYNEQYF; CDR3nt: TGTGCCAGCAGCCAAGATGTGGGATACAATGAGCAGTACTTC
abundance: few; j_gene: TRBJ2-7; v_gene: TRBV28; d_gene: TRBD1; CDR3aa: CASSWLQGGFDEQYF; CDR3nt: TGTGCCAGCAGTTGGTTACAGGGGGGTTTCGACGAGCAGTACTTC
abundance: .; j_gene: TRBJ2-1; v_gene: TRBV10-3; d_gene: TRBD1; CDR3aa: CAIRPDRASYNEQFF; CDR3nt: TGTGCCATCAGACCCGACAGGGCGTCGTACAATGAGCAGTTCTTC
abundance: few; j_gene: TRBJ2-3; v_gene: TRBV12-3/TRBV12-4; d_gene: .; CDR3aa: CASSPTGRDSTDTQYF; CDR3nt: TGTGCCAGCAGTCCCACAGGGCGGGATAGCACAGATACGCAGTATTTT
abundance: few; j_gene: TRBJ1-1; v_gene: TRBV12-3/TRBV12-4; d_gene: TRBD1; CDR3aa: CASSLGGQGGAFF; CDR3nt: TGTGCCAGCAGTTTAGGGGGACAGGGGGGAGCTTTCTTT
abundance: .; j_gene: TRBJ2-3; v_gene: TRBV27; d_gene: .; CDR3aa: CASSLVVAPDTQYF; CDR3nt: TGTGCCAGCAGTTTGGTGGTAGCCCCAGATACGCAGTATTTT
abundance: few; j_gene: TRBJ2-2; v_gene: TRBV27; d_gene: .; CDR3aa: CASSFRDGTGELFF; CDR3nt: TGTGCCAGCAGTTTCAGGGATGGCACCGGGGAGCTGTTTTTT
abundance: .; j_gene: TRBJ1-2; v_gene: TRBV7-2; d_gene: TRBD1; CDR3aa: CASSTQQGPNYGYTF; CDR3nt: TGTGCCAGCAGCACCCAACAGGGGCCTAACTATGGCTACACCTTC
abundance: many; j_gene: TRBJ1-2; v_gene: TRBV9; d_gene: TRBD1; CDR3aa: CASSPRDRDYGYTF; CDR3nt: TGTGCCAGCAGCCCTCGGGACAGAGATTATGGCTACACCTTC
abundance: .; j_gene: TRBJ1-4; v_gene: TRBV5-1; d_gene: TRBD1; CDR3aa: CASSLRTGQVNEKLFF; CDR3nt: TGCGCCAGCAGCCTGAGAACTGGACAGGTCAATGAAAAACTGTTTTTT
abundance: few; j_gene: TRBJ1-2; v_gene: TRBV10-3; d_gene: TRBD1; CDR3aa: CAISGVGGADYGYTF; CDR3nt: TGTGCCATCAGTGGGGTAGGGGGCGCGGACTATGGCTACACCTTC
abundance: many; j_gene: TRBJ2-2; v_gene: TRBV5-1; d_gene: .; CDR3aa: CASSSYTGELFF; CDR3nt: TGTGCCAGCAGCAGCTACACCGGGGAGCTGTTTTTT
abundance: few; j_gene: TRBJ1-2; v_gene: TRBV5-1; d_gene: TRBD1; CDR3aa: CASSLSLPGQKNYGYTF; CDR3nt: TGCGCCAGCAGCTTAAGTCTCCCGGGACAGAAAAACTATGGCTACACCTTC
abundance: few; j_gene: TRBJ1-1; v_gene: TRBV12-3/TRBV12-4; d_gene: .; CDR3aa: CASSSSPRTANTEVFF; CDR3nt: TGTGCCAGCAGTTCCTCACCTCGGACAGCGAACACTGAAGTTTTCTTT
abundance: few; j_gene: TRBJ2-1; v_gene: TRBV3-1; d_gene: .; CDR3aa: CASSQEWGHKGYNEQFF; CDR3nt: TGTGCCAGCAGCCAAGAGTGGGGACACAAAGGCTACAATGAGCAGTTCTTC
abundance: many; j_gene: TRBJ2-1; v_gene: TRBV10-3; d_gene: .; CDR3aa: CAISVRGEQFF; CDR3nt: TGTGCCATCAGTGTAAGGGGTGAGCAGTTCTTC
abundance: few; j_gene: TRBJ1-5; v_gene: TRBV6-5; d_gene: TRBD1; CDR3aa: CASSYRPGTGGWNQPQHF; CDR3nt: TGTGCCAGCAGTTACCGACCCGGGACAGGGGGCTGGAATCAGCCCCAGCATTTT